This entry lists 32 T cell receptor beta chains sequenced from one sample in a study of blood T cells in healthy people across ages (dated by TCRdb to about 2015). Library method: 5' RACE. The sequencer listed for this sample is Illumina HiSeq 2500. A second PCR of about 6 to 11 cycles was performed with a sample-barcoded 5' primer and a J-beta primer mix. TCRdb reworked the public reads: Q25 trimming with fastp, MiXCR clone assembly, productive beta chains retained. Rows merge per CDR3 protein into single entries with the most common DNA and genes. The sample yields about 1,800,000 distinct CDR3 sequences; 28% were counted once. The ten largest clones represent roughly 8% of the sample. The sequencing input was blood. The receptors here all came from a woman in her 30s in good health.

This clonotype was counted a few times. This chain's CDR3 is CASSRSGLAGGISTDTQYF. In nucleotides, the CDR3 is TGTGCCAGCAGTCGTTCGGGACTAGCGGGGGGGATTAGCACAGATACGCAGTATTTT. V and J are TRBV2 and TRBJ2-3; 16 positions match TRBD2. The CDR3 runs 19 residues. Germline lookup yields CDR1 SNHLY and CDR2 FYNNEI. Trimming at V came to 5 bases and at J to 0 bases, leaving 8 bases not matched to a gene. The complete variable domain, with remaining parts taken from reference TRBV2 and TRBJ2-3, reads EPEVTQTPSHQVTQMGQEVILRCVPISNHLYFYWYRQILGQKVEFLVSFYNNEISEKSEIFDDQFSVERPDGSNFTLKIRSTKLEDSAMYFCASSRSGLAGGISTDTQYFGPGTRLTVL.

This clonotype was detected a few times. The V call is TRBV5-1, the J call TRBJ2-7; D might be TRBD1 (6 bases). CDR1 and CDR2 from the germline V gene are SGHRS and YFSETQ. This CDR3 has 13 residues. Trimming cost V 0 bases and J 5 bases, with 9 bases left between them. This chain's CDR3 is CASSLEQGDEQYF. CDR3 nucleotides: TGCGCCAGCAGCTTGGAACAGGGAGACGAGCAGTACTTC.

The chain couples TRBV11-2 to TRBJ2-3; 7 bases map to TRBD2. The CDR3 sequence is 16 residues long. V shed 5 bases, J shed 0 bases, and the junction held 8 bases outside the gene matches. Germline CDR1 SGHAT, CDR2 FQNNGV. CDR3 sequence reads: CASSPYSGLSTDTQYF. In DNA, the CDR3 is TGTGCCAGCAGCCCCTATAGCGGGTTGAGCACAGATACGCAGTATTTT.

This clonotype was seen only a few times. J is TRBJ2-7 and V is TRBV11-2, with D hard to call. The CDR3 sequence is 15 residues long. V dropped 0 bases and J dropped 2 bases, with 11 bases sitting between them. Germline V lookup: CDR1 SGHAT, CDR2 FQNNGV. DNA for the CDR3: TGTGCCAGCAGCTTAGATCTAACGGTCACCTACGAGCAGTACTTC. This encodes CASSLDLTVTYEQYF.

Details on this clonotype: Sequence at one end of the junction differs from germline and may be a read error. The chain couples TRBV24-1 to TRBJ1-5; a possible D gene is TRBD1 (6 bases). Germline lookup yields CDR1 KGHDR and CDR2 SFDVKD. This CDR3 has 15 residues. CDR3 protein: CATSDPRTENQPPHF. CDR3 in DNA: TGTGCCACCAGTGACCCTCGGACAGAAAATCAGCCCCCGCATTTT.

V is TRBV12-5 and J is TRBJ1-5; the D is unclear. CDR3 length: 14 amino acids. Trimming removed 4 bases at V and 1 base at J, with 8 bases between. From germline, CDR1 is LGHNT and CDR2 FRNRAP. CDR3 region: CASGSRLSNQPQHF. The CDR3 DNA follows: TGTGCTAGTGGTTCCCGACTGAGCAATCAGCCCCAGCATTTT.

The chain recombines TRBV20-1 with TRBJ1-5; D might be TRBD1 (6 bases). This CDR3 comprises 13 residues. Germline V gene lookup returns CDR1 DFQATT and CDR2 SNEGSKA (reference sequence). Trimming stripped 5 bases from V and 4 bases from J, with 12 bases between. The CDR3 protein is CSASGQPNQPQHF. The CDR3 DNA is TGCAGTGCTTCCGGACAGCCGAATCAGCCCCAGCATTTT.

V and J are TRBV7-3 and TRBJ2-5; 7 bases match TRBD1. This CDR3 region has 14 residues. Germline loops: CDR1 SGHTA, CDR2 FQGTGA. V lost 5 bases, J lost 0 bases, and 3 bases stayed unmatched. The CDR3 spells CASSVTGNQETQYF. CDR3 in DNA: TGTGCCAGCAGCGTGACAGGGAACCAAGAGACCCAGTACTTC.

This clonotype was counted many times. The V gene is TRBV5-1, the J gene TRBJ2-7; the match to TRBD1 covers 11 bases. The germline CDR1 and CDR2 sequences are SGHRS and YFSETQ. V dropped 4 bases and J dropped 7; count of bases not matched to a gene: 7. The CDR3 sequence is 14 residues long. As DNA, the CDR3 is TGCGCCAGCAGCACCGGACAGGGGGCCTCGGAGCAGTACTTC. Encoded protein: CASSTGQGASEQYF.

This clonotype was found a few times. This chain links TRBV5-1 with TRBJ2-1, with 9 bases matching TRBD1. J lost 8 bases, V lost 2 bases, and 8 bases had no gene match. This CDR3 spans 15 amino acids. Germline V gene sequence: CDR1 SGHRS, CDR2 YFSETQ. This chain's CDR3 is CASSLGGTGRDEQFF. CDR3 coding DNA: TGCGCCAGCAGCTTAGGCGGGACAGGGCGGGATGAGCAGTTCTTC.

This clonotype was detected many times. A clone one base away is much larger, so this may be a read error. The chain recombines TRBV4-1 with TRBJ2-6; TRBD1 or TRBD2 may be the D gene (5 bases each). The V gene's germline CDR1 is MGHRA and CDR2 YSYEKL. The length of the CDR3 is 16 residues. The CDR3 region is CSSSQVQGPGANVLTF. CDR3 nucleotides: TGCTCCAGCAGCCAAGTTCAGGGACCCGGGGCCAACGTCCTGACTTTC.

This clonotype was recorded a few times. V gene TRBV27 combines with J gene TRBJ2-7; the D gene is possibly TRBD2 (5 bases). Germline loops: CDR1 MNHEY, CDR2 SMNVEV (reference sequence). Trimming left V 5 bases short and J 2 bases short, with 13 bases between. The CDR3 has 14 amino acids. The CDR3 sequence: CASSPWTPPYEQYF. Written as DNA, the CDR3 is TGTGCCAGCAGTCCTTGGACTCCCCCCTACGAGCAGTACTTC.

This clonotype was seen a handful of times. V is TRBV6-2 or TRBV6-3 and J is TRBJ1-5; D is perhaps TRBD1 (5 bases). Germline loops: CDR1 MNHEY, CDR2 SVGEGT. CDR3 size: 14 residues. V shed 4 bases and J shed 4 bases, with 11 bases lying between them. The CDR3 sequence is CASSFTRVNQPQHF. The CDR3 DNA follows: TGTGCCAGCAGTTTTACCAGGGTAAATCAGCCCCAGCATTTT.

The rearrangement uses TRBV27 and TRBJ1-1; unclear D gene. CDR1 is MNHEY and CDR2 is SMNVEV in the germline V gene (reference sequence). The CDR3 totals 14 residues. The V end was cut by 0 bases, the J end by 0 bases, with 5 bases between. The CDR3 DNA reads as TGTGCCAGCAGTTTATCGGACGTGAACACTGAAGCTTTCTTT. Protein product: CASSLSDVNTEAFF.

This clonotype was found many times. The chain combines TRBV6-4 with TRBJ2-6; no reliable D call. The length of the CDR3 is 18 residues. The V and J ends lost 6 bases and 4 bases respectively, with 22 bases between them. CDR1 and CDR2 (germline): MRHNA, SNTAGT. CDR3 DNA sequence: TGTGCCAGCAGCCTACTCACGGTTTCGGAACGAGGGGCCAACGTCCTGACTTTC. Its protein is CASSLLTVSERGANVLTF.

This clonotype appeared a few times. The genes are TRBV20-1 and TRBJ1-2; D uncertain. Trimming shortened V by 3 bases and J by 9 bases, and 14 bases separated the two germline ends. Germline CDR1 DFQATT, CDR2 SNEGSKA (reference sequence). CDR3 length: 12 amino acids. The CDR3 DNA is TGCAGTGCTAGTCCGCGGGCAAGCAGCTACACCTTC. Amino acid sequence: CSASPRASSYTF.

The V gene is TRBV7-9, the J gene TRBJ2-6; D possibly corresponds to TRBD1 (5 bases). Germline V gene data show CDR1 as SEHNR and CDR2 as FQNEAQ (reference sequence). This CDR3 has 19 amino acids. Between the trimmed V and J ends, which lost 3 bases and 2 bases, there was a span of 20 bases. The CDR3, as DNA: TGTGCCAGCAGCTTTAGCTTACGACAGATCCAAACTGGGGCCAACGTCCTGACTTTC. This codes for CASSFSLRQIQTGANVLTF.

This clonotype was recorded many times. This chain connects TRBV7-2 to TRBJ2-7; the D gene is possibly TRBD1 (5 bases). The CDR3 runs 12 residues. The V and J ends lost 1 base and 6 bases respectively, with 7 bases between them. Germline V gene lookup returns CDR1 SGHTA and CDR2 FQGNSA. The CDR3 loop is CASSLVRVEQYF. CDR3 DNA: TGTGCCAGCAGCTTAGTCAGGGTCGAGCAGTACTTC.

V and J are TRBV12-3 or TRBV12-4 and TRBJ1-2; TRBD1 might be the D (5 bases). The CDR3 has 14 amino acids. V gave up 5 bases and J gave up 2 bases, with 12 bases separating them. This CDR3 reads CASSPGDLNYGYTF. CDR3 nucleotide sequence: TGTGCCAGCAGTCCCGGGGACCTGAACTATGGCTACACCTTC.

V gene TRBV24-1 combines with J gene TRBJ2-3; weak D call: TRBD1 (6 bases). From germline, CDR1 is KGHDR and CDR2 SFDVKD. This CDR3 comprises 15 residues. V lost 4 bases, J lost 1 base, and 11 bases lay in between. The CDR3 loop is CATSEDRRRTDTQYF. CDR3 nucleotides: TGTGCCACCAGTGAAGACAGGCGACGCACAGATACGCAGTATTTT.

The rearrangement joins TRBV9 to TRBJ1-4, with D unresolved. Germline CDR1 and CDR2: SGDLS and YYNGEE. The CDR3 covers 15 residues. V was shortened by 4 bases and J by 1 base, with 11 bases between the two germline ends. CDR3: CASSPVKGTNEKLFF. CDR3 sequence (DNA): TGTGCCAGCAGCCCGGTAAAGGGAACTAATGAAAAACTGTTTTTT.

This clonotype was found many times. The chain employs TRBV5-1 and TRBJ2-7, with 10 bases fitting TRBD2. The length of the CDR3 is 14 residues. The V gene's germline CDR1 is SGHRS and CDR2 YFSETQ. Trimming at V came to 6 bases and at J to 4 bases, leaving 7 bases not matched to a gene. The CDR3: CASKRASGRYEQYF. The DNA of the CDR3 is TGCGCCAGCAAGCGGGCTAGCGGGAGATACGAGCAGTACTTC.

The chain has TRBV5-1 and TRBJ1-5, with unresolved D. V was cut by 1 base and J by 6 bases, with 11 bases left in between. The germline CDR1 and CDR2 sequences are SGHRS and YFSETQ. The CDR3 consists of 14 residues. The CDR3 sequence is CASSLTAGGQPQHF. The CDR3 DNA reads TGCGCCAGCAGCTTGACCGCGGGAGGTCAGCCCCAGCATTTT. The full variable domain, rest sourced from reference TRBV5-1 and TRBJ1-5, is KAGVTQTPRYLIKTRGQQVTLSCSPISGHRSVSWYQQTPGQGLQFLFEYFSETQRNKGNFPGRFSGRQFSNSRSEMNVSTLELGDSALYLCASSLTAGGQPQHFGDGTRLSIL.

The chain joins TRBV10-2 to TRBJ2-1; no firm D call. Per the germline V gene, CDR1 is WSHSY and CDR2 is SAAADI. V lost 3 bases and J 7 bases, leaving 7 bases between the germline ends. The CDR3 is 12 residues long. CDR3 amino acids: CASSDFRNEQFF. CDR3 in DNA: TGCGCCAGCAGTGATTTTCGGAATGAGCAGTTCTTC.

This clonotype was detected a few times. The CDR3 loop is CASSLLGLALTDTQYF. The CDR3 nucleotides are TGCGCCAGCAGCTTGCTGGGACTAGCTCTCACAGATACGCAGTATTTT. The V call is TRBV5-1, the J call TRBJ2-3, with 9 bases lining up with TRBD2. Germline assignment: CDR1 SGHRS and CDR2 YFSETQ. This CDR3 region has 16 residues. The V segment lost 1 base and the J segment 2 bases; nucleotides outside the gene matches: 5.

The rearrangement uses TRBV20-1 and TRBJ2-1; D gene ambiguous. The V end was cut by 0 bases, the J end by 6 bases, with 12 bases between. Germline-derived CDR1 and CDR2 are DFQATT and SNEGSKA (reference sequence). This CDR3 has 14 amino acids. CDR3 residues: CSARDFRTTNEQFF. The CDR3 DNA is TGCAGTGCTAGAGATTTTCGGACCACCAATGAGCAGTTCTTC.

This chain links TRBV27 with TRBJ1-5, with 9 bases aligning to TRBD1. The length of the CDR3 is 15 residues. CDR1 is MNHEY, CDR2 SMNVEV, per germline (reference sequence). Trimming removed 3 bases from V and 6 bases from J; junction bases left unmatched: 6. DNA for the CDR3: TGTGCCAGCAGTTTGGGGACAGGGCTTGGTCAGCCCCAGCATTTT. It codes for CASSLGTGLGQPQHF.

CDR3 nucleotide sequence: TGCGCCAGCAGCCCGGGGGACTCCAACGGGCAAGAGACCCAGTACTTC. Protein product: CASSPGDSNGQETQYF. The chain recombines TRBV5-1 with TRBJ2-5; TRBD2 might be the D (6 bases). V was clipped by 4 bases and J by 2 bases, with 18 bases between them. The CDR3 runs 16 residues. Germline values: CDR1 SGHRS, CDR2 YFSETQ.

There are a few counts of this clonotype. This chain links TRBV7-9 with TRBJ1-2; 7 bases align to TRBD1. Germline lookup yields CDR1 SEHNR and CDR2 FQNEAQ (reference sequence). V lost 5 bases and J lost 5; bases outside the gene matches: 8. CDR3 length: 14 amino acids. CDR3 sequence reads: CASSRTGQGYGYTF. As DNA, the CDR3 is TGTGCCAGCAGCCGGACAGGCCAGGGGTATGGCTACACCTTC.

The chain is built from TRBV29-1 and TRBJ1-2; D unclear. The CDR3 length is 13 residues. Trimming took 1 base from V and 3 from J, leaving 9 bases between them. Germline CDR1 and CDR2: SQVTM and ANQGSEA. CDR3 nucleotide sequence: TGCAGCGTTGAAGGCGGTTCTCACTATGGCTACACCTTC. This codes for CSVEGGSHYGYTF. The full variable domain, rest sourced from reference TRBV29-1 and TRBJ1-2, is SAVISQKPSRDICQRGTSLTIQCQVDSQVTMMFWYRQQPGQSLTLIATANQGSEATYESGFVIDKFPISRPNLTFSTLTVSNMSPEDSSIYLCSVEGGSHYGYTFGSGTRLTVV.

The table lists this clonotype with a few counts. J is TRBJ2-5 and V is TRBV12-3 or TRBV12-4; a weak D match, TRBD2 (7 bases). CDR3 length: 15 amino acids. The V gene lost 5 bases and the J gene lost 11 bases, with 24 bases spanning the gap. CDR3 loop: CASSPLGGLPGEQYF. Here the CDR3 DNA reads TGTGCCAGCAGTCCCCTGGGGGGGCTGCCGGGTGAGCAGTACTTC.

This clonotype showed up just a few times. The chain is built from TRBV5-6 and TRBJ2-7; D perhaps matches TRBD1 (5 bases). CDR1 is SGHDT, CDR2 YYEEEE, per germline. Deletions cut 2 bases from V and 2 bases from J, with 20 bases between. The CDR3 runs to 17 residues. In nucleotides, the CDR3 is TGTGCCAGCAGCTTCCGAGTTGCAGGGCACACGACCTACGAGCAGTACTTC. This translates into CASSFRVAGHTTYEQYF. Using reference TRBV5-6 and TRBJ2-7 for the parts outside the CDR3, the full variable domain is DAGVTQSPTHLIKTRGQQVTLRCSPKSGHDTVSWYQQALGQGPQFIFQYYEEEERQRGNFPDRFSGHQFPNYSSELNVNALLLGDSALYLCASSFRVAGHTTYEQYFGPGTRLTVT.